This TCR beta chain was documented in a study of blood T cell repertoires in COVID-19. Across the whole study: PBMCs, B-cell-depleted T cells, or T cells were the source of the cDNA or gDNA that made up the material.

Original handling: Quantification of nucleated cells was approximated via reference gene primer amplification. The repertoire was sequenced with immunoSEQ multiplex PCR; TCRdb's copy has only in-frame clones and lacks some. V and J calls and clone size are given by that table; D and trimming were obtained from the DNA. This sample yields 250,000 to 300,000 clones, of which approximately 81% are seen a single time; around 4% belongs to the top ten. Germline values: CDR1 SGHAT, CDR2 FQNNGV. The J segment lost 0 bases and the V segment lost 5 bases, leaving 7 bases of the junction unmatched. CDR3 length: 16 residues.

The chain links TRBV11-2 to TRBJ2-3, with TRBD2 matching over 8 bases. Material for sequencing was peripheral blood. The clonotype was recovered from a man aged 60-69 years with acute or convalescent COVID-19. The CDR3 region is CASSTILAASTDTQYF. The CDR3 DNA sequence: TGTGCCAGCAGCACCATACTAGCGGCAAGCACAGATACGCAGTATTTT.